Listed below are T cell receptor beta chains from one sample, sequenced in a study of control samples from healthy donors and cancer patients. Produced via immunoSEQ multiplex PCR; TCRdb's table is partial and in-frame only. The data contain approximately 140,000 clones, 94% of them singletons. The sequenced sample consisted of blood. The receptor set was obtained from a middle-aged man in good health. The CDR3 runs from the conserved cysteine through the conserved F or W. D genes are given only for firm matches. Expanded clones get a size class; other rows say once, few or many, or leave the size out.

d_gene	v_gene	abundance	j_gene	CDR3nt	CDR3aa
TRBD1	TRBV4-2	.	TRBJ1-4	TGTGCCAGCAGCCAAGTGAAGGCAGGGGGTAATGTAAAGGATGAAAAACTGTTTTTT	CASSQVKAGGNVKDEKLFF
.	TRBV4-3	.	TRBJ1-2	TGCGCCAGCAGCCAAGATTTGGCAGGAGCAAGCAATGGCTACACCTTC	CASSQDLAGASNGYTF
TRBD1	TRBV28	once	TRBJ1-2	TGTGCCAGCAGTCCCGGGACAGGGGATTATGGCTACACCTTC	CASSPGTGDYGYTF
.	TRBV28	once	TRBJ2-6	TGTGCCAGCAGTTGGGACAAAATCACCTCTGGGGCCAACGTCCTGACTTTC	CASSWDKITSGANVLTF
.	TRBV3-1/TRBV3-2	.	TRBJ2-7	TGTGCCAGCAGTCATGGGTGGCAGTCAACGGGGGAGCAGTACTTC	CASSHGWQSTGEQYF
.	TRBV30	.	TRBJ2-5	TGTGCCTGGAGTTGGGGTAGAGAGACCCAGTACTTC	CAWSWGRETQYF
TRBD1	TRBV6-6	.	TRBJ2-7	TGTGCCAGCAGAACCGGGACAGGCTACGAGCAGTACTTC	CASRTGTGYEQYF
.	TRBV12-3/TRBV12-4	.	TRBJ1-4	TGTGCCATCCGCGGCCCTAATGAAAAACTGTTTTTT	CAIRGPNEKLFF
TRBD2	TRBV6-2/TRBV6-3	.	TRBJ2-7	TGTGCCAGCAGTTACTATCCCTTTGAGCGGGGGGTCTCCTACGAGCAGTACTTC	CASSYYPFERGVSYEQYF
.	TRBV5-6	.	TRBJ2-3	TGTGCCAGCAGCTTGGCCGTTAGCACAGATACGCAGTATTTT	CASSLAVSTDTQYF
.	TRBV11-2	.	TRBJ2-3	TGTGCCAGCAGCCTTAGAACGAGCACAGATACGCAGTATTTT	CASSLRTSTDTQYF
.	TRBV6-5	once	TRBJ2-6	TGTGCCAGCAGTTCATCTGGGGCCAACGTCCTGACTTTC	CASSSSGANVLTF
TRBD2	TRBV15	.	TRBJ2-2	TGTGCCACGGTGGGACTAGCGGGCGGGGAGCTGTTTTTT	CATVGLAGGELFF
TRBD1	TRBV6-5	once	TRBJ1-1	TGTGCCAGCAGGAACAGGGGCGGCACTGAAGCTTTCTTT	CASRNRGGTEAFF
TRBD1	TRBV5-1	.	TRBJ1-4	TGCGCCAGCAGGGGGACAGGAGGACGTGAAAAACTGTTTTTT	CASRGTGGREKLFF
TRBD1	TRBV11-2	.	TRBJ2-7	TGTGCCACCCGCCTCGGGACAGGGTCTTACGAGCAGTACTTC	CATRLGTGSYEQYF
.	TRBV5-1	.	TRBJ1-2	TGCGCCAGCAGCTTATTTGAAGGCTATGGCTACACCTTC	CASSLFEGYGYTF
TRBD1	TRBV11-2	.	TRBJ2-3	TGTGCCAGCAGCTTAGGGGGACAGCGCACAGATACGCAGTATTTT	CASSLGGQRTDTQYF
TRBD2	TRBV9	.	TRBJ2-1	TGTGCCAGCAGCTTTAGCGGGAGCTCCTACAATGAGCAGTTCTTC	CASSFSGSSYNEQFF
.	TRBV5-8	once	TRBJ1-2	TGTGCCAGCAGCTCAGTCATGTCGGAAATGAAGATATCGGGGGGCTACACCTTC	CASSSVMSEMKISGGYTF
.	TRBV5-4	.	TRBJ1-2	TGTGCCAGCAGCATAAGCGGGGGAGTGAGATATGGCTACACCTTC	CASSISGGVRYGYTF
TRBD1	TRBV5-6	.	TRBJ2-5	TGTGCCAGCAGCTCCGGGTCGGGACAGGCGCAAGAGACCCAGTACTTC	CASSSGSGQAQETQYF
TRBD1	TRBV4-3	.	TRBJ1-1	TGCGCCAGCAGCCAAGATGGGGGGGACAGGGGACGGGCTTTCTTT	CASSQDGGDRGRAFF
.	TRBV27	.	TRBJ2-7	TGTGCCAGCCGGGACCGGGAGAACGAGCAGTACTTC	CASRDRENEQYF
.	TRBV7-3	.	TRBJ2-3	TGTGCCAGCAGCCGTAGCGGCCCAGATACGCAGTATTTT	CASSRSGPDTQYF
TRBD1	TRBV7-8	.	TRBJ2-5	TGTGCCAGCGACCGGACAGGGGGCAGTTTCGAGACCCAGTACTTC	CASDRTGGSFETQYF
.	TRBV13	.	TRBJ1-1	TGTGCCAGCAGCTTAGGCCTAGGGGGGAACACTGAAGCTTTCTTT	CASSLGLGGNTEAFF
.	TRBV29-1	.	TRBJ1-1	TGCAGCGTTGTGGAGGGTACTGAAGCTTTCTTT	CSVVEGTEAFF
TRBD1	TRBV6-5	.	TRBJ2-2	TGTGCCAGCAGCAGACAGGGAACGAACACCGGGGAGCTGTTTTTT	CASSRQGTNTGELFF
.	TRBV10-2	.	TRBJ1-1	TGCGCCAGCAGAGGGGGGTCCATGAACACTGAAGCTTTCTTT	CASRGGSMNTEAFF
TRBD1	TRBV15	once	TRBJ1-4	TGTGCCACCAGCAGAACCGCCGGGACAGCTAATGAAAAACTGTTTTTT	CATSRTAGTANEKLFF
TRBD2	TRBV3-1/TRBV3-2	.	TRBJ2-5	TGTGCCAGCAGCCAACAATTCTTAGCGGGGCAAGAGACCCAGTACTTC	CASSQQFLAGQETQYF
.	TRBV24-1	.	TRBJ2-7	TGTGCCACCAGTGATAACGTTGGAGACGGGCCCTACGAGCAGTACTTC	CATSDNVGDGPYEQYF
.	TRBV9	.	TRBJ2-7	TGTGCCAGCAGCCCCCAAATCTCGCTGGGGGGGGCGAACGAGCAGTACTTC	CASSPQISLGGANEQYF
.	TRBV5-1	.	TRBJ2-3	TGCGCCAGCAGCTTGGGAGGCGGGACTAGCACAGATACGCAGTATTTT	CASSLGGGTSTDTQYF
TRBD2	TRBV16	.	TRBJ2-1	TGTGCCAGCAGCCTTGGGACTAGCGGCTACTACAATGAGCAGTTCTTC	CASSLGTSGYYNEQFF
.	TRBV7-8	.	TRBJ2-5	TGTGCCAGCAGCTTACGGGGCCAAGAGACCCAGTACTTC	CASSLRGQETQYF
.	TRBV15	.	TRBJ1-5	TGTGCCTCGGGGGTTGGGGGGCTAAGCAATCAGCCCCAGCATTTT	CASGVGGLSNQPQHF
TRBD1	TRBV19	.	TRBJ1-5	TGTGCCAGCCACAGGGGGCGAAACAGCAATCAGCCCCAGCATTTT	CASHRGRNSNQPQHF
.	TRBV9	.	TRBJ1-1	TGTGCCAGCAGCGTAGATGGGCACATGAACACTGAAGCTTTCTTT	CASSVDGHMNTEAFF
.	TRBV19	.	TRBJ2-4	TGTGCCAGTAGTATAGTATCGACAGACATTCAGTACTTC	CASSIVSTDIQYF
.	TRBV11-2	.	TRBJ1-1	TGTGCCAGCAGCCCCGAGGCTGGAGCCTGGAACACTGAAGCTTTCTTT	CASSPEAGAWNTEAFF
.	TRBV10-1	few	TRBJ2-2	TGCGCCAGCAGTTTGAGGGGGACCGGGGAGCTGTTTTTT	CASSLRGTGELFF
.	TRBV6-5	.	TRBJ1-5	TGTGCCAGCAGTTCAAACAGGGTCAATCAGCCCCAGCATTTT	CASSSNRVNQPQHF
.	TRBV6-1	.	TRBJ1-6	TGTGCCAGCAGTAGACCGGCTGTCACAGGAGTACCCCTCCACTTT	CASSRPAVTGVPLHF